This T cell receptor (beta chain) stems from a study of PD-1 blockade in classical Hodgkin lymphoma. General study findings and limits: Sources of repertoire differences remain undefined, possibly disease activity or prior therapy. Those patients who began receiving nivolumab less than 1 year after ASCT had lower diversity, and they were excluded.

As for this clone: Its specificity is unknown.

Each patient experienced a relapse that followed autologous stem cell transplantation, and brentuximab vedotin exposure varied. The repertoire was sequenced with immunoSEQ multiplex PCR; TCRdb's copy has only in-frame clones and lacks some. The repertoire holds 40,000 to 45,000 clones, with around 78% as singletons. Germline CDR1 is SEHNR and CDR2 is FQNEAQ (reference sequence). Trimming took 5 bases from V and 3 from J; bases not matched to a gene: 7. The CDR3 contains 16 residues. V usage is TRBV7-9 and J usage is TRBJ2-2; 9 bases are shared with TRBD1. The TCR comes from a human donor with classical Hodgkin lymphoma. The sequencing used peripheral blood mononuclear cells (PBMCs), collected at baseline. DNA for the CDR3: TGTGCCAGCAGCATCCCCGGGACAGGGTACACCGGGGAGCTGTTTTTT. This gives the protein CASSIPGTGYTGELFF.